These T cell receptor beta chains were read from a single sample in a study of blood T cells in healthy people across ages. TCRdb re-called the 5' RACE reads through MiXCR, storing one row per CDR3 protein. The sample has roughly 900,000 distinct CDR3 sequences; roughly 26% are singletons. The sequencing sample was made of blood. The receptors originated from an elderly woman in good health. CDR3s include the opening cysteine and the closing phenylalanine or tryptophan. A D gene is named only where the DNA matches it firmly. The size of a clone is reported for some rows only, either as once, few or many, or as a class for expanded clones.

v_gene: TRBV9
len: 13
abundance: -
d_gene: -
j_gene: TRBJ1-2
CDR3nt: TGTGCCTGCAGCGTGCAGGGCAACTATGGCTACACCTTC
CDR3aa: CACSVQGNYGYTF

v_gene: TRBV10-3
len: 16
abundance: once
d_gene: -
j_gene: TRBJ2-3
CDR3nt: TGTGCCATCAGAACGACAGGCCCAACTAGCACAGATACGCAGTATTTT
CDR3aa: CAIRTTGPTSTDTQYF

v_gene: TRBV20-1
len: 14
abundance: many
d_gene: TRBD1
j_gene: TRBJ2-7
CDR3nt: TGCAGTGCTAGAGATGATCGGACAGGCGGCGAGCAGTACTTC
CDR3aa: CSARDDRTGGEQYF

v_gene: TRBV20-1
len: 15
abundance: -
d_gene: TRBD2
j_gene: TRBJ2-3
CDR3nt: TGCAGTGCTAGATTGGCTAGCGGGATCACAGATACGCAGTATTTT
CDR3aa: CSARLASGITDTQYF

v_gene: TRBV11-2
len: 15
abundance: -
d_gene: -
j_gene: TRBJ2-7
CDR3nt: TGTGCCAGCAGGACACCCTTCAGGGGCCGGTACGAGCAGTACTTC
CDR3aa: CASRTPFRGRYEQYF

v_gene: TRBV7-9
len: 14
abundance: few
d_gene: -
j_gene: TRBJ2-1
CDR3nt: TGTGCCAGCAGCTTATTTGCCCAAAACAATGAGCAGTTCTTC
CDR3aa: CASSLFAQNNEQFF

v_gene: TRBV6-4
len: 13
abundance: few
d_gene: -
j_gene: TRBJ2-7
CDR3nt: TGTGCCAGCAGTGAACAGACGCCGAGGGAGCAGTACTTC
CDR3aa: CASSEQTPREQYF

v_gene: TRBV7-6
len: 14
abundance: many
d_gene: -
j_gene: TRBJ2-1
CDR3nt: TGTGCCAGCAGCTTCGTCCCCACCTACAATGAGCAGTTCTTC
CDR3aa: CASSFVPTYNEQFF

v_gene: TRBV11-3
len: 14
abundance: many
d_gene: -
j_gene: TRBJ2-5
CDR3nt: TGTGCCAGCAGCCGATATGAGGGGCGGGAGACCCAGTACTTC
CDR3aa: CASSRYEGRETQYF

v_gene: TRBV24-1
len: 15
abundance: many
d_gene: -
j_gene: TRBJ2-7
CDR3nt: TGTGCCACCAGTGACCGGGAGACAGTCTCCTACGAGCAGTACTTC
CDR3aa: CATSDRETVSYEQYF

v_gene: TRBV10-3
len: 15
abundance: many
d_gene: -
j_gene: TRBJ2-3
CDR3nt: TGTGCCATCAGTGAGCCCGGGGGCCGTTCCGATACGCAGTATTTT
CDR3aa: CAISEPGGRSDTQYF

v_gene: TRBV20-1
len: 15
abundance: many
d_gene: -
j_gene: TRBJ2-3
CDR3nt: TGCAGTGCTGACACCGGGACAACTAGCACAGATACGCAGTATTTT
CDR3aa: CSADTGTTSTDTQYF

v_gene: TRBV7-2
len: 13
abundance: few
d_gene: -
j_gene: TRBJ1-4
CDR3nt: TGTGCCAGCAGCTTACCGGGGCTTGAAAAACTGTTTTTT
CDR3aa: CASSLPGLEKLFF

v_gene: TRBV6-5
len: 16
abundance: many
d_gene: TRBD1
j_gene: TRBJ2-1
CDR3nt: TGTGCCAGCAGTTATGCGGACAGGCCGATCTACAATGAGCAGTTCTTC
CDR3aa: CASSYADRPIYNEQFF

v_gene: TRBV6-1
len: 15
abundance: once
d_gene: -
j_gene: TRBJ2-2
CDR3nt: TGTGCCAGCAGTGAAGGAGGCTGGAACACCGGGGAGCTGTTTTTT
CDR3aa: CASSEGGWNTGELFF

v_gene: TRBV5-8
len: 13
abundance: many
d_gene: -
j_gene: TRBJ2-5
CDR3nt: TGTGCCAGCAGCTTGTACTACCAAGAGACCCAGTACTTC
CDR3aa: CASSLYYQETQYF

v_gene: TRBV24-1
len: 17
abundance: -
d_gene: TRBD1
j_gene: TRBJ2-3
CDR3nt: TGTGCCACCAGTGATTGGGGCAGGGGGCGACGGACAGATGCGCAGTATTTT
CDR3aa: CATSDWGRGRRTDAQYF

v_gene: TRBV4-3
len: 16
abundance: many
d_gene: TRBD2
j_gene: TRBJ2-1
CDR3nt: TGCGCCAGCAGCCAAGATGCCAGCGGGGGTCCTAATGAGCAGTTCTTC
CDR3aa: CASSQDASGGPNEQFF

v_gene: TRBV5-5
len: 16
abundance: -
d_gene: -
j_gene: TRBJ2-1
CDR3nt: TGTGCCAGCAGCTTGGTGACAGCAGGAAGCCGAAATGAGCAGTTCTTC
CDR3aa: CASSLVTAGSRNEQFF

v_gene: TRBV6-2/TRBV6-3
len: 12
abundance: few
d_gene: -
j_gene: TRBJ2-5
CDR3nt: TGTGCCAGCAGCAGTAATAGACAGGTTCCGTACTTC
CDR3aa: CASSSNRQVPYF

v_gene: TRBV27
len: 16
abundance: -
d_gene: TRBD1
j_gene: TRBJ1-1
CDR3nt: TGTGCCAGCAGTACGTTACAGGGGGCGCGGAGCACTGAAGCTTTCTTT
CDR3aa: CASSTLQGARSTEAFF

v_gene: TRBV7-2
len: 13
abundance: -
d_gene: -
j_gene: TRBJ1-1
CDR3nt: TGTGCCAGCAGCTTAGCAGGGAACACTGGAGCTTTCTTT
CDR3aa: CASSLAGNTGAFF

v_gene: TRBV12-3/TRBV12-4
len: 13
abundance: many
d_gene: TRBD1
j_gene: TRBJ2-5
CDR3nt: TGTGCCAGCACCAAAGACAGGGAAGAGACCCAGTACTTC
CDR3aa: CASTKDREETQYF

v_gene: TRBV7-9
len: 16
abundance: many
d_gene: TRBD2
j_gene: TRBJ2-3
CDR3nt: TGTGCCAGCAGCCTCCGGGCTAGCGGGGGAACAGATACGCAGTATTTT
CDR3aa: CASSLRASGGTDTQYF

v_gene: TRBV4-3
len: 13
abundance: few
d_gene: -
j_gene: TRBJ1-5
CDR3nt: TGCGCCAGCAGCCAAGAGTGGTCCTCCTACCAGCATTTT
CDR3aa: CASSQEWSSYQHF

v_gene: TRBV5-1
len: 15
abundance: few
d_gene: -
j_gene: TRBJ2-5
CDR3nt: TGCGCCAGCAGCTTGGTGGCGGGGGCACAAGAGGCCCAGTACTTC
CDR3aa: CASSLVAGAQEAQYF

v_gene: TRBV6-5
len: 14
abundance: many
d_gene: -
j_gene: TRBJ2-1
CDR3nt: TGTGCCAGCAGCCCACGCTCCGCGAGGAATGAGCAGTTCTTC
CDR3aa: CASSPRSARNEQFF

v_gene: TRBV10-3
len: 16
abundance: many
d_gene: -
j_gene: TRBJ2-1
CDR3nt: TGTGCCATCAGTGAGTCCGACATGAGTGGGTCGGGTGAGCAGTTCTTC
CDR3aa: CAISESDMSGSGEQFF

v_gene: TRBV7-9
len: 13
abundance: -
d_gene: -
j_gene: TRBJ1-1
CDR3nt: TGTGCCAGCAGCTCCCACCGTTCGGGTGAAGCTTTCTTT
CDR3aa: CASSSHRSGEAFF

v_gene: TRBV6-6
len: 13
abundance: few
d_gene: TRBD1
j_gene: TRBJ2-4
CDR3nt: TGTGCCAGCCGACAGGGTCCCACTGACATTCAGTACTTC
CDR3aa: CASRQGPTDIQYF

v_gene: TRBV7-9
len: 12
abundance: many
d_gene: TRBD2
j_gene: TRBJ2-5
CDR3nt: TGTGCCAGCGAAGGGACTACACAGACCCAGTACTTC
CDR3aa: CASEGTTQTQYF

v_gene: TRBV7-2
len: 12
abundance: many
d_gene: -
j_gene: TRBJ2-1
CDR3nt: TGTGCCAGCAGCTTAGCGCGGGGTGAGCAGTTCTTC
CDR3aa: CASSLARGEQFF

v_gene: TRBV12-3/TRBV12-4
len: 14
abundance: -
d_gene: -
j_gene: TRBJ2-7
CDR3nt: TGTGCCAGCAGCCCACATCTAATTCCCTACGAGCAGTACTTC
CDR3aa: CASSPHLIPYEQYF

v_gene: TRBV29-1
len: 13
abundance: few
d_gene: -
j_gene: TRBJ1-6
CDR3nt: TGCAGCGTGCGTCAAGGGCCTAATTCACCCCTCCACTTT
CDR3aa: CSVRQGPNSPLHF

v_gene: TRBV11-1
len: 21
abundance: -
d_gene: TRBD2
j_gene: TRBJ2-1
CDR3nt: TGTGCCAGTCCTGGTGGGCGGGGGCTCGCGACTAGCGGTTCTCCCTGCAATGAGCAGTTCTTC
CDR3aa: CASPGGRGLATSGSPCNEQFF

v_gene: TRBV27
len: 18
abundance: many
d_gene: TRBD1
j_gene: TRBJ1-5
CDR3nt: TGTGCCAGCAGCCCTTCAGCCAGGGGGTATTATAGCAATCAGCCCCAGCATTTT
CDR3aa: CASSPSARGYYSNQPQHF

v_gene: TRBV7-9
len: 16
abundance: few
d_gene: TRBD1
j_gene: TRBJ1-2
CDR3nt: TGTGCCAGCAGCTTAGTCGAGACAGGGAATAACTATGGCTACACCTTC
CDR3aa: CASSLVETGNNYGYTF

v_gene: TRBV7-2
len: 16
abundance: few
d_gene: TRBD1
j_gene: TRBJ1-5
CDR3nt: TGTGCCAGCAGCGAATGGGACAGGGGTGCAAATCAGCCCCAGCATTTT
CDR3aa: CASSEWDRGANQPQHF

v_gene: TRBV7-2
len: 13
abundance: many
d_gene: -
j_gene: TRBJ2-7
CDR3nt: TGTGCCAGCAGCCTGGTGGGGGAATACGAGCAGTACTTC
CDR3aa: CASSLVGEYEQYF

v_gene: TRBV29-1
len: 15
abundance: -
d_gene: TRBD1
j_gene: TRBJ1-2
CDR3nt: TGCAGCGTTAGGGGACAGACGCTATTTGGGGAAGGCTACACCTTC
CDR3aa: CSVRGQTLFGEGYTF